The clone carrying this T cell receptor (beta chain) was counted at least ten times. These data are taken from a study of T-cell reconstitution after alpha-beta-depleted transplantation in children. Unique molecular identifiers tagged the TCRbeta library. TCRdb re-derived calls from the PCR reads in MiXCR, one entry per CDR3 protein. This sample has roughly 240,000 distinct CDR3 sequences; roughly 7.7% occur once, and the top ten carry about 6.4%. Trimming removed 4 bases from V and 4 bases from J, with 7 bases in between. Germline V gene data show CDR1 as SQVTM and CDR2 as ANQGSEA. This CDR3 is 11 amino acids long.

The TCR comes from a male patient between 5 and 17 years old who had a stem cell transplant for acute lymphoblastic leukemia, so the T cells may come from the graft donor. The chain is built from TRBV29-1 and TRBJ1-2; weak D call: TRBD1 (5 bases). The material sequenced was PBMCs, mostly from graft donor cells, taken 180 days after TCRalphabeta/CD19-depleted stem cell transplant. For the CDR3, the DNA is TGCAGCGTTGGGACAACCTATGGCTACACCTTC. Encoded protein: CSVGTTYGYTF. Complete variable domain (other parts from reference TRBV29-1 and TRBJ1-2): SAVISQKPSRDICQRGTSLTIQCQVDSQVTMMFWYRQQPGQSLTLIATANQGSEATYESGFVIDKFPISRPNLTFSTLTVSNMSPEDSSIYLCSVGTTYGYTFGSGTRLTVV.